These T cell receptor beta chains were read from a single sample in a study of vaccination and CD4 T cells after COVID-19. Their cognate antigens are unknown. TCRdb analysed the PCR reads with MiXCR anew, one entry per CDR3 protein. The sample contains some 15,000 distinct CDR3 sequences, 60% to 65% of which appear only once. Sequencing input: CD4+ T cells from blood, cultured in vitro. Every receptor here comes from a human donor who had recovered from COVID-19. Both conserved end residues are part of each CDR3. The D gene is left open where the match is weak. The size of a clone is reported for some rows only, either as once, few or many, or as a class for expanded clones.

D gene	clone size	V gene	J gene	CDR3 protein	CDR3 DNA
NA	NA	TRBV20-1	TRBJ2-4	CSARRGMNIQYF	TGCAGTGCTAGGAGGGGGATGAACATTCAGTACTTC
NA	NA	TRBV23-1	TRBJ1-2	CASSPLRGAYYGYTF	TGCGCCAGCAGCCCTCTTAGAGGGGCCTACTATGGCTACACCTTC
TRBD1	NA	TRBV30	TRBJ1-5	CAWSAGTGAFNQPQHF	TGTGCCTGGAGTGCGGGGACAGGGGCGTTCAATCAGCCCCAGCATTTT
TRBD1	NA	TRBV3-1	TRBJ1-2	CASSPPRGEAYGYTF	TGTGCCAGCAGTCCCCCCAGGGGGGAGGCCTATGGCTACACCTTC
TRBD2	NA	TRBV20-1	TRBJ2-5	CSASGTSGSPALSETQYF	TGCAGTGCTAGTGGGACTAGCGGGAGTCCTGCGTTGTCAGAGACCCAGTACTTC
NA	NA	TRBV12-2	TRBJ1-5	CASRLEGQPQHF	TGTGCAAGTCGCTTAGAGGGGCAGCCCCAGCATTTT
NA	NA	TRBV20-1	TRBJ2-1	CSARDLSYNEQFF	TGCAGTGCCCGGGACCTCTCCTACAATGAGCAGTTCTTC
NA	few	TRBV7-2	TRBJ1-2	CASSPINPEEGYTF	TGTGCCAGCAGCCCGATCAACCCCGAAGAGGGCTACACCTTC
NA	NA	TRBV20-1	TRBJ2-5	CSARRRGDPDQYF	TGCAGTGCTAGGCGGAGGGGGGATCCTGATCAGTACTTC
NA	NA	TRBV11-3	TRBJ2-2	CASSFRGPNTGELFF	TGTGCCAGCAGCTTTAGGGGACCGAACACCGGGGAGCTGTTTTTT
NA	few	TRBV20-1	TRBJ2-7	CSVERRLSTPSLYEQYF	TGCAGTGTTGAGCGGCGCCTATCCACACCATCCCTTTACGAGCAGTACTTC
NA	NA	TRBV5-8	TRBJ1-5	CASSFNPNSDSNQPQHF	TGTGCCAGCAGCTTTAACCCAAATTCCGATAGCAATCAGCCCCAGCATTTT
NA	NA	TRBV18	TRBJ2-3	CASSPPGDTQYF	TGTGCCAGCTCACCACCGGGAGATACGCAGTATTTT
NA	once	TRBV15	TRBJ2-3	CATSRESPSDTDTQYF	TGTGCCACCAGCAGGGAGAGTCCTAGCGACACAGATACGCAGTATTTT
NA	few	TRBV7-8	TRBJ1-5	CASSKTVGGNQPQHF	TGTGCCAGCAGCAAGACAGTGGGGGGCAATCAGCCCCAGCATTTT
NA	NA	TRBV7-3	TRBJ2-1	CASSLNPSYNEQFF	TGTGCCAGCAGCTTAAATCCGAGCTACAATGAGCAGTTCTTC
TRBD1	once	TRBV20-1	TRBJ2-7	CSARLTGGSYEQYF	TGCAGTGCTAGACTCACAGGGGGAAGTTACGAGCAGTACTTC
NA	NA	TRBV18	TRBJ2-3	CASSPPRIATDTQYF	TGTGCCAGCTCACCACCAAGGATTGCCACAGATACGCAGTATTTT
TRBD2	NA	TRBV20-1	TRBJ2-1	CSAPRTSGLYNEQFF	TGCAGTGCCCCCCGGACTAGCGGGCTCTACAATGAGCAGTTCTTC
NA	NA	TRBV18	TRBJ1-5	CASSPGLDSNQPQHF	TGTGCCAGCTCACCTGGGTTGGATAGCAATCAGCCCCAGCATTTT
NA	NA	TRBV3-1	TRBJ1-2	CASRGEGGYGYTF	TGTGCCAGCAGAGGAGAGGGCGGCTATGGCTACACCTTC
TRBD1	NA	TRBV12-5	TRBJ2-7	CASGRTSTGGIDEQYF	TGTGCTAGTGGTCGCACCTCGACAGGGGGGATCGACGAGCAGTACTTC
TRBD2	NA	TRBV6-1	TRBJ2-3	CASSPTSGGTDTQYF	TGTGCCAGCAGTCCTACTAGCGGGGGTACAGATACGCAGTATTTT
TRBD2	NA	TRBV19	TRBJ2-1	CASSGGLVAEQFF	TGTGCCAGTAGTGGGGGACTAGTCGCTGAGCAGTTCTTC
NA	NA	TRBV20-1	TRBJ1-2	CSASAQLDYGYTF	TGCAGTGCTAGTGCCCAACTGGACTATGGCTACACCTTC
NA	NA	TRBV12-3/TRBV12-4	TRBJ1-2	CASSFSRVVSGYTF	TGTGCCAGCAGTTTTAGTAGGGTGGTTTCTGGCTACACCTTC
TRBD1	NA	TRBV5-4	TRBJ1-2	CASSPPGGYGYTF	TGTGCCAGCAGCCCCCCAGGGGGCTATGGCTACACCTTC
NA	NA	TRBV7-6	TRBJ2-2	CASSWSSNSGELFF	TGTGCCAGCAGCTGGTCTAGTAATAGCGGGGAGCTGTTTTTT
TRBD2	few	TRBV7-8	TRBJ2-2	CASSFPPGGRVVGELFF	TGTGCCAGCAGCTTTCCCCCGGGCGGGAGGGTGGTCGGGGAGCTGTTTTTT
NA	few	TRBV12-3/TRBV12-4	TRBJ1-2	CASSIQGGWNYGYTF	TGTGCCAGCAGTATACAGGGCGGATGGAACTATGGCTACACCTTC
NA	once	TRBV19	TRBJ2-1	CASSFTGTHEQFF	TGTGCCAGTAGTTTCACCGGGACCCATGAGCAGTTCTTC
TRBD1	NA	TRBV12-3/TRBV12-4	TRBJ2-7	CASTLWDRAYEQYF	TGTGCCAGCACATTATGGGACAGAGCCTACGAGCAGTACTTC
NA	NA	TRBV19	TRBJ2-7	CASSIDPGRAYEQYF	TGTGCCAGTAGTATAGATCCGGGCAGGGCCTACGAGCAGTACTTC
NA	NA	TRBV20-1	TRBJ1-4	CSASPGGYNEKLFF	TGCAGTGCTAGCCCCGGCGGCTATAATGAAAAACTGTTTTTT
TRBD2	few	TRBV20-1	TRBJ2-3	CSAIPSGRGFTDTQYF	TGCAGTGCTATCCCTAGCGGGAGGGGCTTCACAGATACGCAGTATTTT
NA	NA	TRBV19	TRBJ1-4	CASSTTWDEKLFF	TGTGCCAGTAGTACCACGTGGGATGAAAAACTGTTTTTT
NA	NA	TRBV2	TRBJ1-3	CASSATLGVISGNTIYF	TGTGCCAGCAGCGCCACGTTGGGAGTCATCTCTGGAAACACCATATATTTT
TRBD2	NA	TRBV20-1	TRBJ2-2	CSARPTSYGELFF	TGCAGTGCTAGACCGACTAGCTACGGGGAGCTGTTTTTT
NA	NA	TRBV10-1	TRBJ1-1	CASSEGGNTEAFF	TGCGCCAGCAGTGAAGGGGGTAACACTGAAGCTTTCTTT
NA	large	TRBV12-3/TRBV12-4	TRBJ1-2	CASSLANYGYTF	TGTGCCAGCAGTTTAGCCAACTATGGCTACACCTTC
NA	few	TRBV20-1	TRBJ1-1	CSAAQTTEAFF	TGCAGTGCCGCACAGACCACTGAAGCTTTCTTT
TRBD1	NA	TRBV6-5	TRBJ1-1	CASSYTTGPTEAFF	TGTGCCAGCAGTTATACGACAGGGCCCACTGAAGCTTTCTTT
TRBD2	NA	TRBV20-1	TRBJ2-3	CSARLAGASDTQYF	TGCAGTGCTAGACTAGCGGGAGCCTCAGATACGCAGTATTTT
NA	NA	TRBV6-2/TRBV6-3	TRBJ1-2	CASSYRARSPAIDGYTF	TGTGCCAGCAGTTACCGGGCCAGGTCGCCAGCAATCGATGGCTACACCTTC
NA	NA	TRBV20-1	TRBJ2-2	CSARVMNTGELFF	TGCAGTGCTAGAGTGATGAACACCGGGGAGCTGTTTTTT
TRBD2	once	TRBV6-1	TRBJ2-7	CASISVPGLAQIEQYF	TGTGCCAGCATCTCAGTTCCGGGACTAGCCCAAATAGAGCAGTACTTC
NA	NA	TRBV29-1	TRBJ1-2	CSVSRGDLLNSYTF	TGCAGCGTGTCCCGAGGGGACCTCCTGAACTCGTACACCTTC
TRBD1	NA	TRBV7-6	TRBJ1-2	CASSLFATGQNYGYTF	TGTGCCAGCAGCTTATTCGCCACGGGACAGAACTATGGCTACACCTTC
NA	NA	TRBV12-3/TRBV12-4	TRBJ2-3	CASSFGVTDTQYF	TGTGCCAGCAGTTTCGGGGTCACAGATACGCAGTATTTT
TRBD2	NA	TRBV27	TRBJ2-2	CASRGTSGSKDTGELFF	TGTGCCAGCAGGGGGACTAGCGGGAGTAAGGACACCGGGGAGCTGTTTTTT
TRBD1	once	TRBV30	TRBJ2-2	CAWSTGATGELFF	TGTGCCTGGAGTACAGGGGCTACCGGGGAGCTGTTTTTT
NA	NA	TRBV10-2	TRBJ2-3	CASTRGRRDTQYF	TGCGCCAGCACGCGGGGGCGGAGGGATACGCAGTATTTT
NA	once	TRBV30	TRBJ1-1	CAWNKNREGTEAFF	TGTGCCTGGAATAAAAACAGGGAGGGGACTGAAGCTTTCTTT